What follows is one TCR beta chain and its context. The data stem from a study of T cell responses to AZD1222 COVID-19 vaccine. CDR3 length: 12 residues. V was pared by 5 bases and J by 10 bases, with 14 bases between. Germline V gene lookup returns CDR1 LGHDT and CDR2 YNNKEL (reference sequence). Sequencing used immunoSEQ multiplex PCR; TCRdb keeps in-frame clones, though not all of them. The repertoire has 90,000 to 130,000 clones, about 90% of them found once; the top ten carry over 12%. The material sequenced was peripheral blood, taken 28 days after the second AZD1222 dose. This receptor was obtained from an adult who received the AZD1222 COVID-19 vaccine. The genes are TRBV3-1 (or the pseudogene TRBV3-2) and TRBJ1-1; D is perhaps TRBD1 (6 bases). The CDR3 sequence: CASSRDTQGAFF. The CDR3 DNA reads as TGTGCCAGCAGCAGGGACACTCAAGGAGCTTTCTTT.